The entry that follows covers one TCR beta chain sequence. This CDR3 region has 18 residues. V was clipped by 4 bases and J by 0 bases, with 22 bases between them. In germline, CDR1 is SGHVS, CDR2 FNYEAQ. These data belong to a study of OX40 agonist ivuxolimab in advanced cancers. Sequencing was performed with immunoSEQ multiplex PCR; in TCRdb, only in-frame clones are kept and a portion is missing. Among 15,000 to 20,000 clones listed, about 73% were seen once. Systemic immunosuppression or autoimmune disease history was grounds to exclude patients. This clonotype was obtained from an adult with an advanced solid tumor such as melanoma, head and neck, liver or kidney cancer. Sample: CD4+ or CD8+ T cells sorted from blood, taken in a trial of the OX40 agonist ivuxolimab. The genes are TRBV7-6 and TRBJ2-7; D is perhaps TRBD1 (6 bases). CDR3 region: CASSSLLHGTQSSYEQYF. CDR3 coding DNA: TGTGCCAGCAGCTCCCTGCTCCATGGGACACAAAGCTCCTACGAGCAGTACTTC.